This TCR beta chain was sequenced for a study of T cell changes during pregnancy in multiple sclerosis. TCRdb keeps only in-frame clones here, not all; method: immunoSEQ multiplex PCR. The sample carries roughly 40,000 clones, around 93% recorded once. In germline, CDR1 is SGHTA, CDR2 FQGNSA. The V gene lost 7 bases and the J gene lost 4 bases, with 13 bases spanning the gap. The CDR3 spans 14 residues. The material was CD4+ T cells from peripheral blood mononuclear cells, obtained before pregnancy. The V gene is TRBV7-2, the J gene TRBJ1-4; D is possibly TRBD1 (5 bases). The clonotype comes from a female donor with multiple sclerosis, enrolled in a pregnancy study. CDR3 coding DNA: TGTGCCAGCACCCAATTGGGGGGTAATGAAAAACTGTTTTTT. This gives the protein CASTQLGGNEKLFF. Complete variable domain (other parts from reference TRBV7-2 and TRBJ1-4): GAGVSQSPSNKVTEKGKDVELRCDPISGHTALYWYRQSLGQGLEFLIYFQGNSAPDKSGLPSDRFSAERTGGSVSTLTIQRTQQEDSAVYLCASTQLGGNEKLFFGSGTQLSVL.